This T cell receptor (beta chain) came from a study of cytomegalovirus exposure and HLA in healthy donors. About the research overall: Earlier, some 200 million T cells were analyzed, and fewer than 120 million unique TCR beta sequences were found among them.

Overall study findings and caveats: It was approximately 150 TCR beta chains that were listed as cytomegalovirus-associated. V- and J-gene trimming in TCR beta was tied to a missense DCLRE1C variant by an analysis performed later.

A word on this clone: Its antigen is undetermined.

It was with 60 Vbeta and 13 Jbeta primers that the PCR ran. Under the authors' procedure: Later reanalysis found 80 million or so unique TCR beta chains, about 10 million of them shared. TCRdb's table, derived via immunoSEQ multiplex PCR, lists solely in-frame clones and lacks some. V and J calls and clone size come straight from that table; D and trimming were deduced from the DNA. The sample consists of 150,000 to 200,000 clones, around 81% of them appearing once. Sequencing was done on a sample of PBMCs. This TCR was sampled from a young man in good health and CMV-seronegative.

This CDR3 is CASNGLAGVGDTQYF. CDR3 DNA: TGTGCCAGCAACGGACTAGCGGGAGTCGGGGATACGCAGTATTTT. The chain employs TRBV6-6 and TRBJ2-3; 13 nucleotides line up with TRBD2. Germline V CDR1 and CDR2: MNHNY, SVGAGI (reference sequence). V was pared by 7 bases and J by 6 bases, with 7 bases of the junction left unmatched. The CDR3 runs to 15 residues.